This is a list of T cell receptor beta chains from one sample in a study of early T cells in non-severe SARS-CoV-2 infection. TCRdb fed the 5' RACE reads into MiXCR, producing one record per CDR3 protein. The data contain 30,000 to 40,000 distinct CDR3 sequences, approximately 6.9% of them seen just once; the ten biggest clones take up approximately 13%. This specimen consisted of whole blood, obtained at baseline. Source of these receptors: an adult who was a healthcare worker with PCR-confirmed SARS-CoV-2 infection or an uninfected control (not recorded which). The CDR3 runs from the conserved cysteine through the conserved F or W. The D gene is left open where the match is weak. Part of the rows lack a size; the others show once, few, many or a class for expanded clones.

j_call d_call clone_size v_call cdr3_aa cdr3_nt
TRBJ1-1 TRBD1 many TRBV7-6 CASIAVPGGHTEAFF TGTGCCAGCATCGCCGTCCCAGGGGGGCACACTGAAGCTTTCTTT
TRBJ2-3 . . TRBV7-2 CASSLDVSQDTQYF TGTGCCAGCAGCTTAGACGTCAGTCAAGATACGCAGTATTTT
TRBJ2-3 . . TRBV6-2/TRBV6-3 CASRIAWSTDTQYF TGTGCCAGCAGGATAGCGTGGAGCACAGATACGCAGTATTTT
TRBJ1-1 . few TRBV5-1 CASKDVNTEAFF TGCGCCAGCAAAGACGTTAACACTGAAGCTTTCTTT
TRBJ2-3 TRBD1 many TRBV6-2/TRBV6-3 CASTPDRGYTDTQYF TGTGCCAGCACCCCGGACAGGGGGTACACAGATACGCAGTATTTT
TRBJ2-1 TRBD2 many TRBV5-6 CASSLRSTSGRAPYNEQFF TGTGCCAGCAGCTTGAGGTCGACTAGCGGGAGGGCACCGTACAATGAGCAGTTCTTC
TRBJ2-5 TRBD1 . TRBV7-8 CASSLARTGRGQETQYF TGTGCCAGCAGCTTAGCCAGGACAGGGAGAGGTCAAGAGACCCAGTACTTC
TRBJ2-5 . many TRBV29-1 CSVSPTGSMTQYF TGCAGCGTCTCCCCTACAGGTTCTATGACCCAGTACTTC
TRBJ2-7 TRBD1 many TRBV20-1 CSARPPGTGRYEQYF TGCAGTGCTAGGCCGCCGGGGACAGGGCGCTACGAGCAGTACTTC
TRBJ2-3 . many TRBV4-2 CASSQDPGNPDTQYF TGTGCCAGCAGCCAAGATCCGGGGAACCCAGATACGCAGTATTTT
TRBJ1-2 . . TRBV4-1 CASSQADSYYGYTF TGCGCCAGCAGCCAAGCTGACAGCTACTATGGCTACACCTTC
TRBJ1-5 . many TRBV5-1 CASSLDGDSNQPQHF TGCGCCAGCAGTTTAGACGGTGATAGCAATCAGCCCCAGCATTTT
TRBJ2-1 . few TRBV12-3/TRBV12-4 CASSPRGSGGHEQFF TGTGCCAGCAGTCCAAGGGGTAGCGGAGGACATGAGCAGTTCTTC
TRBJ2-1 . . TRBV18 CASSPTSENEQFF TGTGCCAGCTCACCGACTAGTGAGAATGAGCAGTTCTTC
TRBJ2-5 . medium-sized TRBV21-1 CASSYLTRESQETQYF TGTGCCAGCAGCTACCTCACTAGGGAAAGTCAAGAGACCCAGTACTTC
TRBJ2-7 . many TRBV28 CASCVVSTKPISTYEQYF TGTGCCAGCTGCGTGGTGTCCACTAAGCCAATCTCTACCTACGAGCAGTACTTC
TRBJ1-6 TRBD1 few TRBV19 CASSIAGGYNSPLHF TGTGCCAGTAGTATAGCAGGGGGCTATAATTCACCCCTCCACTTT
TRBJ2-7 . many TRBV4-2 CASSHDPQEYEQYF TGTGCCAGCAGCCACGACCCCCAAGAGTACGAGCAGTACTTC
TRBJ2-7 . few TRBV6-5 CASSYFQGPYEQYF TGTGCCAGCAGTTACTTCCAGGGTCCCTACGAGCAGTACTTC
TRBJ2-1 . few TRBV20-1 CSALGPGDEQFF TGCAGTGCGCTGGGACCAGGCGATGAGCAGTTCTTC
TRBJ1-1 . many TRBV18 CASSLTFTTEAFF TGTGCCAGCTCACTGACGTTTACCACTGAAGCTTTCTTT
TRBJ1-5 . many TRBV28 CASSFSFQSGQPQHF TGTGCCAGCAGTTTTTCCTTCCAGTCTGGGCAGCCCCAGCATTTT
TRBJ2-1 . . TRBV11-2 CASSSSAAATLNEQFF TGTGCCAGCAGCTCGTCGGCGGCGGCTACTTTAAATGAGCAGTTCTTC
TRBJ2-3 . . TRBV9 CTSSAPPSLKRTDTQYF TGTACCAGCAGCGCGCCCCCGTCTTTAAAACGCACAGATACGCAGTATTTT
TRBJ2-1 . . TRBV6-5 CASSFREPSKGDEQFF TGTGCCAGCAGTTTCCGGGAACCTTCGAAGGGGGATGAGCAGTTCTTC
TRBJ2-2 . . TRBV7-2 CASSLNGYNTGELFF TGTGCCAGCAGCTTAAACGGCTACAACACCGGGGAGCTGTTTTTT
TRBJ1-5 . many TRBV20-1 CSARRGPPNQPQHF TGCAGTGCGCGGAGGGGCCCGCCCAATCAGCCCCAGCATTTT
TRBJ1-1 . few TRBV20-1 CSARGHVLNTEAFF TGCAGTGCTAGGGGACATGTCCTGAACACTGAAGCTTTCTTT
TRBJ2-3 . few TRBV29-1 CSVEDLPKGGTDTQYF TGCAGCGTTGAAGACCTACCCAAGGGGGGCACAGATACGCAGTATTTT
TRBJ2-2 . few TRBV5-6 CASSPLAPKSNTGELFF TGTGCCAGCAGCCCCTTAGCGCCGAAATCGAACACCGGGGAGCTGTTTTTT
TRBJ2-1 TRBD2 many TRBV28 CASSPLMTSGSNEQFF TGTGCCAGCAGTCCCCTGATGACTAGCGGGAGCAATGAGCAGTTCTTC
TRBJ1-2 TRBD1 many TRBV7-9 CASSLQGVNYGYTF TGTGCCAGCAGCCTACAGGGGGTAAACTATGGCTACACCTTC
TRBJ2-5 TRBD2 many TRBV20-1 CSAGSLAGSETQYF TGCAGTGCTGGCTCTCTAGCGGGGTCTGAGACCCAGTACTTC
TRBJ2-3 TRBD2 many TRBV4-3 CASSQALAGMFTDTQYF TGCGCCAGCAGCCAAGCCCTAGCGGGCATGTTCACAGATACGCAGTATTTT
TRBJ2-5 TRBD2 . TRBV29-1 CSVEDPSGRLGVSQETQYF TGCAGCGTTGAAGATCCTAGCGGGAGGTTGGGGGTATCCCAAGAGACCCAGTACTTC
TRBJ2-1 TRBD1 many TRBV24-1 CATSDQGASNYNEQFF TGTGCCACCAGTGATCAGGGGGCCTCAAACTACAATGAGCAGTTCTTC
TRBJ1-1 TRBD1 many TRBV10-2 CASSAQGATEAFF TGCGCCAGCAGCGCACAGGGGGCCACTGAAGCTTTCTTT
TRBJ2-3 TRBD2 . TRBV30 CAWRIAGGHGTQYF TGTGCCTGGAGAATAGCGGGAGGTCATGGTACGCAGTATTTT
TRBJ2-1 . large TRBV4-3 CASSQERSVANNEQFF TGCGCCAGCAGCCAAGAAAGGTCGGTAGCAAACAATGAGCAGTTCTTC
TRBJ1-6 . . TRBV4-3 CASSHDTGPTSPLHF TGCGCCAGCAGCCACGATACGGGGCCTACTTCACCCCTCCACTTT
TRBJ1-5 . many TRBV6-2/TRBV6-3 CASSSTVWQGNQPQHF TGTGCCAGCAGCTCTACTGTTTGGCAGGGCAATCAGCCCCAGCATTTT
TRBJ1-2 . many TRBV7-9 CASSPLPVGQLYGYTF TGTGCCAGCAGCCCACTACCCGTAGGACAGCTCTATGGCTACACCTTC
TRBJ2-7 . many TRBV28 CASSWDTAYEQYF TGTGCCAGCAGTTGGGACACGGCCTACGAGCAGTACTTC
TRBJ1-1 . many TRBV2 CASSTGQLNTEAFF TGTGCCAGCAGTACGGGACAACTGAACACTGAAGCTTTCTTT
TRBJ1-2 . many TRBV29-1 CSVEDQGSGYTF TGCAGCGTTGAAGATCAAGGGAGCGGCTACACCTTC
TRBJ2-1 TRBD1 many TRBV7-6 CASSSLVQGASLGEQFF TGTGCCAGCAGCTCGCTGGTACAGGGGGCGAGTTTGGGTGAGCAGTTCTTC
TRBJ2-6 . many TRBV7-3 CASSWSSGANVLTF TGTGCCAGCAGCTGGAGTTCTGGGGCCAACGTCCTGACTTTC
TRBJ2-7 . many TRBV29-1 CSVGRGRYSYEQYF TGCAGCGTCGGGCGGGGGCGATACTCCTACGAGCAGTACTTC
TRBJ2-3 . many TRBV20-1 CSANPQAGDTQYF TGCAGTGCAAACCCCCAAGCGGGCGATACGCAGTATTTT
TRBJ2-7 TRBD2 . TRBV12-3/TRBV12-4 CASSQRTSGTYEQYF TGTGCCAGCAGCCAACGGACTAGCGGAACTTACGAGCAGTACTTC
TRBJ1-4 TRBD1 few TRBV18 CASSPGQTNEKLFF TGTGCCAGCTCACCGGGACAGACTAATGAAAAACTGTTTTTT
TRBJ2-5 . many TRBV29-1 CSVRRAASPKETQYF TGCAGCGTCCGGAGAGCGGCTAGCCCCAAAGAGACCCAGTACTTC
TRBJ2-1 . many TRBV7-2 CASSRRSEQFF TGTGCCAGCAGCCGAAGGAGTGAGCAGTTCTTC
TRBJ1-1 . . TRBV20-1 CSATSGTVMNTEAFF TGCAGTGCTACCTCCGGGACCGTAATGAACACTGAAGCTTTCTTT
TRBJ2-1 . . TRBV7-6 CASSLAGPVGNEQFF TGTGCCAGCAGCTTAGCGGGCCCGGTGGGCAATGAGCAGTTCTTC
TRBJ2-5 TRBD2 . TRBV19 CASRDPGLAGVETQYF TGTGCCAGTAGGGATCCGGGACTAGCGGGAGTGGAGACCCAGTACTTC
TRBJ2-1 TRBD2 . TRBV3-1 CASSQEPSGYYNEQFF TGTGCCAGCAGCCAAGAACCTAGCGGGTACTACAATGAGCAGTTCTTC
TRBJ2-5 . many TRBV6-1 CASSEGRGFQETQYF TGTGCCAGCAGTGAAGGGAGGGGTTTTCAAGAGACCCAGTACTTC
TRBJ2-5 TRBD2 many TRBV20-1 CSAKRGFQETQYF TGCAGTGCAAAGCGGGGCTTCCAAGAGACCCAGTACTTC